The T cell receptor (beta chain) under discussion was sequenced for a study of T cell responses to AZD1222 COVID-19 vaccine (dated by TCRdb to the early 2020s). Broadly, across the study: AZD1222 recipients whose second dose came at about 4 weeks and those whose second dose came at about 12 weeks were combined into one group, since spike-specific TCR depth and breadth did not differ between the two schedules. A total of 240 or so trial participants underwent TCR sequencing, of whom 207 had received two doses of AZD1222 and around 25 had received two doses of the MenACWY control vaccine. Trial participants were enrolled into age subgroups of 18-55, 56-69 and 70-plus years, which contained roughly 140, 27 and 60 TCR-sequenced participants, respectively. Broad study findings and their caveats: The whole spike protein was spanned by vaccine-associated CD4 TCRs, and dominant responses were seen in regions 160-218 and 743-854. Because no samples from the day 14 peak response were available, repertoires could be characterized only after the peak T cell response. Epitopes outside the regions mutated in the B.1.351 and B.1.1.7 variants were reportedly recognized by nearly half of the unique spike-specific TCRs. Participants were mostly white British, with more females than males. The authors suggested clonal diversity may have been underestimated. Conclusions about previously exposed vaccinees are limited because only six or seven AZD1222 recipients were SARS-CoV-2 seropositive at baseline. A significant rise in spike-specific TCR breadth and depth was observed after two AZD1222 doses relative to day 0 and relative to MenACWY recipients. The 56-69-year group was small, and its depth increase did not reach significance, likely because of low power.

The CDR3 regions of human TCRbeta chains were subjected to immunosequencing. Turning to the authors' computational methods: Repertoire TCRs were matched against a reference library of SARS-CoV-2-specific TCRs generated with the MIRA antigen-specificity platform. Breadth meant the fraction of unique TCRs that were SARS-CoV-2-associated, whereas depth meant the fraction of total T cells that were SARS-CoV-2-associated. Using the MIRA data, every spike-specific TCR was mapped to the spike region that the TCR reacted to and assigned to either a CD4 or a CD8 class. Log10-transformed breadth and depth values were compared by one-way ANOVA with Sidak's multiple comparisons tests. TCRdb limited this immuneACCESS table to in-frame rearrangements with V and J called. A share of clones is missing; checked studies link under half to unresolved V genes, and the rest is unexplained. The DNA gave D and trimming, while V, J and clone size come from that table. This sample holds some 100,000 clones; about 89% were observed only once. The biggest ten clones account for approximately 15% of the sample.

This specimen's time point label, per the study, means: baseline before first vaccination. Vaccinee samples came from UK trials COV001 and COV002, including a single-blind randomized controlled phase 2/3 trial of AZD1222 (ChAdOx1 nCoV-19) in healthy adults. Trial participant PBMC samples were collected at day 0 and day 28 after the second dose for TCRbeta chain sequencing. Reading from cysteine to phenylalanine, the CDR3 counts 13 amino acids. Only CDR3 DNA remains: 39 bases, in frame from the first base. Germline trimming: 5 bases from V, 1 base from J; junction bases outside gene matches: 0. CDR1 and CDR2 (SGHAT, FQNNGV) derive from the germline V gene. Points on this clone: The target of this receptor is not known. Qualities for individual bases were not recorded, and no much larger clone is one base off.

The chain uses TRBV11-2 and TRBJ2-3, and 7 bases in between align with TRBD2. Source: peripheral blood, taken on day 0 of AZD1222 vaccination. The TCR was taken from an adult in good health. The DNA sequence is as follows: TGTGCCAGCAGCGCGGGGGGCACAGATACGCAGTATTTT. This codes for CASSAGGTDTQYF.